This TCR beta chain is from a study of blood T cell repertoires in COVID-19. Study summary: Italy, Spain and the United States were the sources of the convalescent and acute COVID-19 samples.

The protocol was immunoSEQ multiplex PCR, while the TCRdb copy is restricted to in-frame clones and leaves out a portion. The profile shows hundreds of thousands of clones, approximately 90% of them singletons. Looked up from germline, CDR1 is SEHNR and CDR2 is FQNEAQ (reference sequence). V was pared by 4 bases and J by 14 bases, with 9 bases between. This CDR3 region has 11 residues. V gene TRBV7-9 combines with J gene TRBJ1-6; D possibly corresponds to TRBD1 (5 bases). Sequencing was carried out using peripheral blood. This sequence was found in a woman aged 30 to 39 with acute or convalescent COVID-19. CDR3: CASSSKQALHF. The CDR3 coding sequence is TGTGCCAGCAGCTCGAAACAGGCCCTCCACTTT.